Below, 32 T cell receptor beta chains from the same sample are listed, as sequenced in a study of identical twins. TCRdb reprocessed the 5' RACE reads via MiXCR and lists one record per CDR3 protein. The data contain about 530,000 distinct CDR3 sequences, approximately 16% of them singletons. Separately, the same data were catalogued under a study of yellow fever vaccine responses in identical twins.

Input material: CD4+ T cells sorted from blood. The source is a woman between 18 and 30 years old in good health.

This clonotype turned up a few times. The chain is built from TRBV29-1 and TRBJ2-2; D unclear. This CDR3 spans 15 amino acids. From germline, CDR1 is SQVTM and CDR2 ANQGSEA. Trimming stripped 3 bases from V and 4 bases from J, with 15 bases between. The CDR3 DNA sequence: TGCAGCGTTGACGAAGGGCTAGTGGGCACCGGGGAGCTGTTTTTT. It translates to CSVDEGLVGTGELFF.

The V call is TRBV29-1, the J call TRBJ2-3; no clear D. Per the germline V gene, CDR1 is SQVTM and CDR2 is ANQGSEA. Trimming shortened V by 1 base and J by 2 bases, and 4 bases separated the two germline ends. This CDR3 has 12 amino acids. For the CDR3, the DNA is TGCAGCGTTGAAGGGGTCACAGATACGCAGTATTTT. Its protein product is CSVEGVTDTQYF.

This clonotype was counted at least ten times. The rearrangement links TRBV20-1 to TRBJ2-1; D gene unclear. Trimming cost V 1 base and J 0 bases, with 4 bases left between them. Germline V CDR1 and CDR2: DFQATT, SNEGSKA (reference sequence). This CDR3 spans 13 amino acids. CDR3 protein: CSARAGSYNEQFF. The CDR3 coding sequence is TGCAGTGCTAGAGCGGGCTCCTACAATGAGCAGTTCTTC.

This clonotype turned up a few times. The rearrangement uses TRBV4-1 and TRBJ2-1, with D possibly TRBD1 on 6 matching bases. Trimming removed 0 bases from V and 2 bases from J, with 11 bases in between. CDR1 and CDR2 from the germline V gene are MGHRA and YSYEKL. The CDR3 spans 16 residues. The CDR3 DNA reads TGCGCCAGCAGCCAAGATGGGGGACAAACCTACAATGAGCAGTTCTTC. This encodes CASSQDGGQTYNEQFF.

This clonotype was seen a few times. The chain is built from TRBV20-1 and TRBJ2-7, with TRBD1 matching 9 bases. In germline, CDR1 is DFQATT, CDR2 SNEGSKA (reference sequence). V shed 5 bases, J shed 0 bases, and the junction held 5 bases outside the gene matches. The CDR3 sequence is 14 residues long. The CDR3 sequence is CSARRGQGSYEQYF. DNA of the CDR3: TGCAGTGCTCGTAGGGGACAGGGCTCCTACGAGCAGTACTTC.

CDR3 loop: CSARGQLRDTEAFF. CDR3 DNA sequence: TGCAGTGCTAGAGGGCAGCTGAGGGACACTGAAGCTTTCTTT. The rearrangement joins TRBV20-1 to TRBJ1-1; D not certain. The V end was cut by 1 base, the J end by 3 bases, with 12 bases between. The CDR3 consists of 14 residues. Germline V gene sequence: CDR1 DFQATT, CDR2 SNEGSKA (reference sequence).

The chain combines TRBV6-5 with TRBJ2-3; perhaps TRBD2 as D (7 bases). Looked up from germline, CDR1 is MNHEY and CDR2 is SVGAGI. This CDR3 spans 14 amino acids. The V and J ends lost 2 bases and 3 bases respectively, with 9 bases between them. CDR3 in amino acids: CASSYRGGTDTQYF. The DNA for the CDR3 is TGTGCCAGCAGTTACAGGGGGGGGACAGATACGCAGTATTTT.

This clonotype was detected ten times or more. V usage is TRBV14 and J usage is TRBJ2-3; D gene unclear. V was shortened by 5 bases and J by 6 bases, with 12 bases between the two germline ends. Germline V gene sequence: CDR1 SGHDN, CDR2 FVKESK. The CDR3 runs 13 residues. The CDR3 region has the DNA TGTGCCAGCAGCTTCCGGATCCGGGATACGCAGTATTTT. Protein sequence: CASSFRIRDTQYF. Combining the CDR3 with reference TRBV14 and TRBJ2-3 gives the whole variable domain EAGVTQFPSHSVIEKGQTVTLRCDPISGHDNLYWYRRVMGKEIKFLLHFVKESKQDESGMPNNRFLAERTGGTYSTLKVQPAELEDSGVYFCASSFRIRDTQYFGPGTRLTVL.

V gene TRBV5-1 combines with J gene TRBJ2-2; possibly TRBD2 for D (5 bases). The CDR3 sequence is 14 residues long. The germline V and J ends were trimmed by 5 bases and 0 bases, with 8 bases remaining between them. CDR1 is SGHRS, CDR2 YFSETQ, per germline. CDR3 in amino acids: CASRADSNTGELFF. The CDR3 DNA is TGCGCCAGCAGGGCGGACTCGAACACCGGGGAGCTGTTTTTT.

This chain joins TRBV24-1 and TRBJ2-1; no firm D call. Looked up from germline, CDR1 is KGHDR and CDR2 is SFDVKD. The V end was cut by 4 bases, the J end by 7 bases, with 10 bases between. This CDR3 contains 13 residues. CDR3 DNA: TGTGCCACCAGTGACCCCAATGAAAATGAGCAGTTCTTC. The encoded protein is CATSDPNENEQFF.

This clonotype has just one count. The rearrangement uses TRBV5-4 and TRBJ2-5; possible D gene TRBD1, 6 bases. The V end lost 4 bases, the J end lost 2 bases, and 21 bases lay between the germline ends. Germline V gene sequence: CDR1 SGHNT, CDR2 YYREEE (reference sequence). The CDR3 loop spans 17 amino acids. The chain's CDR3 is CASSPYRASTLQETQYF. In DNA, the CDR3 is TGTGCCAGCAGCCCCTACAGGGCCTCAACCCTTCAAGAGACCCAGTACTTC.

This clonotype was seen at least ten times. The rearrangement links TRBV12-3 or TRBV12-4 to TRBJ2-1, with a weak D call TRBD2 (6 bases). Trimming stripped 6 bases from V and 1 base from J, with 10 bases between. CDR3 length: 14 residues. DNA of the CDR3: TGTGCCAGCAGGGTCCGGGAGTCCTACAATGAGCAGTTCTTC. This sequence encodes CASRVRESYNEQFF.

This clonotype was counted ten times or more. This CDR3 reads CSASFQSSYNEQFF. The CDR3 coding sequence is TGCAGTGCTAGTTTCCAGAGCTCCTACAATGAGCAGTTCTTC. This sequence joins TRBV20-1 and TRBJ2-1; no clear D gene. This CDR3 is 14 amino acids long. Germline CDR1 and CDR2: DFQATT and SNEGSKA (reference sequence). Trimming cost V 3 bases and J 0 bases, with 9 bases left between them.

The chain is built from TRBV7-3 and TRBJ2-1, with 9 bases aligning to TRBD2. Unmatched junction bases numbered 8, after V lost 1 base and J lost 4 bases. Germline CDR1 reads SGHTA; CDR2 reads FQGTGA. This CDR3 comprises 17 residues. CDR3 in amino acids: CASSLKAGTSGYNEQFF. In DNA form, the CDR3 reads TGTGCCAGCAGCTTAAAAGCTGGTACTAGCGGGTACAATGAGCAGTTCTTC.

V usage is TRBV12-3 or TRBV12-4 and J usage is TRBJ2-1; the match to TRBD1 covers 7 bases. Losses at the gene ends were 6 bases for V and 8 bases for J; bases not matched to a gene: 10. This CDR3 is 14 amino acids long. Here the CDR3 DNA reads TGTGCCAGCAGACCCGACAGGGTTTGGGATGAGCAGTTCTTC. This translates into CASRPDRVWDEQFF.

There are many counts of this clonotype. This sequence joins TRBV5-1 and TRBJ1-1; the match to TRBD1 covers 9 bases. Germline loops: CDR1 SGHRS, CDR2 YFSETQ. Losses at the gene ends were 3 bases for V and 0 bases for J; bases not matched to a gene: 6. The CDR3 extends over 16 amino acids. In nucleotides, the CDR3 is TGCGCCAGCAGCTCGGGACAGGGAAATTTGAACACTGAAGCTTTCTTT. Its protein product is CASSSGQGNLNTEAFF.

The genes are TRBV20-1 and TRBJ2-1; 7 bases match TRBD1. Germline CDR1 reads DFQATT; CDR2 reads SNEGSKA (reference sequence). V lost 0 bases, J lost 1 base, and 3 bases stayed unmatched. This CDR3 has 15 residues. The CDR3 protein is CSARDRTGSYNEQFF. Written as DNA, the CDR3 is TGCAGTGCTAGAGACCGGACAGGATCCTACAATGAGCAGTTCTTC.

The chain couples TRBV7-3 to TRBJ2-5; no firm D call. Germline V gene sequence: CDR1 SGHTA, CDR2 FQGTGA. The CDR3 has 13 amino acids. V was trimmed by 5 bases and J by 0 bases, leaving 7 bases between them. In DNA, the CDR3 is TGTGCCAGCAGCCGACACAACCAAGAGACCCAGTACTTC. This codes for CASSRHNQETQYF.

This clonotype was observed a handful of times. V and J are TRBV5-1 and TRBJ2-6, with unresolved D. This CDR3 has 14 amino acids. Germline loops: CDR1 SGHRS, CDR2 YFSETQ. Trimming took off 5 bases at V and 2 bases at J, with 8 bases between the two ends. CDR3 bases: TGCGCCAGCAGGGAAGGTACTGGGGCCAACGTCCTGACTTTC. As protein: CASREGTGANVLTF.

This clonotype came up a few times. The chain uses TRBV12-3 or TRBV12-4 and TRBJ1-1; 7 bases are a match to TRBD1. CDR3 length: 14 amino acids. V lost 0 bases and J lost 8; bases outside the gene matches: 6. CDR3 sequence: CASSLAGTRGEAFF. CDR3 DNA: TGTGCCAGCAGTTTAGCCGGGACCAGGGGGGAAGCTTTCTTT.

The rearrangement links TRBV10-3 to TRBJ2-2, with TRBD1 matching 8 bases. This CDR3 is 14 amino acids long. Germline V lookup: CDR1 ENHRY, CDR2 SYGVKD. Trimming removed 6 bases from V and 3 bases from J; junction bases left unmatched: 3. CDR3 DNA sequence: TGTGCCATCAGCCAGACAGGGGACACCGGGGAGCTGTTTTTT. Translating it yields CAISQTGDTGELFF.

This clonotype came up a few times. The chain couples TRBV12-3 or TRBV12-4 to TRBJ2-2; TRBD1 might be the D (6 bases). The CDR3 is made up of 14 amino acids. V lost 6 bases, J lost 5 bases, and 13 bases lay in between. CDR3 coding DNA: TGTGCCAGCAGAGAACGAAGGGGGACCGGGGAGCTGTTTTTT. Its protein is CASRERRGTGELFF.

This clonotype has only a few counts. In DNA, the CDR3 is TGCGCCAGCAGCTTGGACGGGGTGAACACCGGGGAGCTGTTTTTT. This encodes CASSLDGVNTGELFF. The rearrangement joins TRBV5-1 to TRBJ2-2; possibly TRBD2 for D (5 bases). CDR3 length equals 15 residues. The germline CDR1 and CDR2 sequences are SGHRS and YFSETQ. V was clipped by 0 bases and J by 1 base, with 7 bases between them. The full variable domain, rest sourced from reference TRBV5-1 and TRBJ2-2, is KAGVTQTPRYLIKTRGQQVTLSCSPISGHRSVSWYQQTPGQGLQFLFEYFSETQRNKGNFPGRFSGRQFSNSRSEMNVSTLELGDSALYLCASSLDGVNTGELFFGEGSRLTVL.

This clonotype was seen ten or more times. This sequence joins TRBV24-1 and TRBJ2-3, with TRBD1 matching 8 bases. The CDR3 has 18 residues. Germline CDR1 and CDR2: KGHDR and SFDVKD. Losses at the gene ends were 4 bases for V and 4 bases for J; bases not matched to a gene: 15. The CDR3 loop reads CATSDPVRQGSFSDTQYF. In DNA form, the CDR3 reads TGTGCCACCAGTGACCCAGTCCGACAGGGGAGTTTCTCAGATACGCAGTATTTT.

This clonotype was found a few times. V is TRBV28 and J is TRBJ2-4, with D perhaps TRBD2 (6 bases). The CDR3 covers 13 residues. V dropped 3 bases and J dropped 8 bases, with 11 bases sitting between them. Germline CDR1 MDHEN, CDR2 SYDVKM. CDR3 coding DNA: TGTGCCAGCAGTTTTGGGGGGATAGACATTCAGTACTTC. As protein: CASSFGGIDIQYF.

This clonotype was picked up a small number of times. The V and J genes are TRBV6-1 and TRBJ1-1, with TRBD1 matching over 8 bases. V gave up 7 bases and J gave up 3 bases; unmatched junction bases: 7. Germline CDR1 and CDR2: MNHNS and SASEGT. CDR3 length equals 14 residues. CDR3 nucleotide sequence: TGTGCCAGCAATAGACAGGGGAGTTACACTGAAGCTTTCTTT. Residues: CASNRQGSYTEAFF.

In its sample, this clonotype was seen many times. CDR3: CSVRRTDTQYF. CDR3 in DNA: TGCAGCGTGCGTCGCACAGATACGCAGTATTTT. The chain employs TRBV29-1 and TRBJ2-3, with unresolved D. This CDR3 comprises 11 residues. CDR1 is SQVTM and CDR2 is ANQGSEA in the germline V gene. V lost 6 bases, J lost 1 base, and 5 bases lay in between.

This sequence joins TRBV7-9 and TRBJ2-1, with D hard to call. The CDR3 spans 13 residues. The V gene lost 3 bases and the J gene lost 3 bases, with 6 bases spanning the gap. CDR1 is SEHNR and CDR2 is FQNEAQ in the germline V gene (reference sequence). CDR3 in amino acids: CASSFADYNEQFF. The CDR3 DNA follows: TGTGCCAGCAGCTTCGCCGACTACAATGAGCAGTTCTTC.

The V call is TRBV7-9, the J call TRBJ2-5; D is ambiguous. Trimming shortened V by 1 base and J by 9 bases, and 9 bases separated the two germline ends. This CDR3 is built from 12 residues. Looked up from germline, CDR1 is SEHNR and CDR2 is FQNEAQ (reference sequence). CDR3 loop: CASSLGAVPQYF. The CDR3 nucleotides are TGTGCCAGCAGCTTAGGTGCGGTGCCCCAGTACTTC.

On this clonotype: A much larger clone lies one base from this, so it may be a read error. The chain has TRBV7-2 and TRBJ2-1; unclear D gene. Trimming cost V 1 base and J 5 bases, with 9 bases left between them. Germline V gene data show CDR1 as SGHTA and CDR2 as FQGNSA. CDR3 length: 14 residues. The DNA of the CDR3 is TGTGCCAGCAGCTTAGTGGTTGGGAACAATGAGCAGTTCTTC. This encodes CASSLVVGNNEQFF.

This clonotype was recorded many times. This chain links TRBV4-1 with TRBJ1-1; D is unresolved. The ends were cut back, 5 bases at V and 4 bases at J, with 20 bases in the middle. The CDR3 extends over 16 amino acids. The germline gives CDR1 MGHRA, CDR2 YSYEKL. The CDR3: CASSESDRRRSTEAFF. The CDR3 DNA reads as TGCGCCAGCAGCGAAAGCGACCGACGCCGGTCCACTGAAGCTTTCTTT.

About this clonotype: At one end, the junction sequence differs from germline, possibly due to a read error. The gene calls are TRBV6-5 and TRBJ2-1; D remains ambiguous. CDR1 is MNHEY and CDR2 is SVGAGI in the germline V gene. CDR3 length equals 8 residues. The CDR3 DNA sequence: TGTGCCAGCAGTGTAAAGGTCTTC. Its protein is CASSVKVF.